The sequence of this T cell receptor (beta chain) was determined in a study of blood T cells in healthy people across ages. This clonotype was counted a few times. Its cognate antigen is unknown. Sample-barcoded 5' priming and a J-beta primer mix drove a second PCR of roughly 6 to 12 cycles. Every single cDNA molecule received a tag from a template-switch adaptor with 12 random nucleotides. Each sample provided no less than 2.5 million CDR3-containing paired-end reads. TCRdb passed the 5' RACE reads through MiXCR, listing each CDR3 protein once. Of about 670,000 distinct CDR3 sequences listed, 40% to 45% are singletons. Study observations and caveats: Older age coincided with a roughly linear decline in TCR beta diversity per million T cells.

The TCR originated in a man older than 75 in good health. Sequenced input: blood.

The CDR3 nucleotides read TGCAGTGCGCCACAGGGTGCCTACTATGGCTACACCTTC. This gives the protein CSAPQGAYYGYTF. The V and J genes are TRBV20-1 and TRBJ1-2; a possible D gene is TRBD1 (6 bases). The germline CDR1 and CDR2 sequences are DFQATT and SNEGSKA (reference sequence). The CDR3 has 13 residues. Trimming cost V 6 bases and J 3 bases, with 14 bases left between them.